This T cell receptor (beta chain) was recovered during a study of beta chain features in type 1 diabetes. Overall study findings and caveats: A pattern of fewer insertions and more deletions at VDJ junctions was seen in type 1 diabetes patients. Sequencing of cDNA might inflate the share of cells that strongly express TCR. The naive, central memory and Treg TCRB repertoires showed an apparent similarity that was greater among patients than among healthy donors.

Details on this clone: What it binds is unknown.

Germline V gives CDR1 SGHKS, CDR2 YYEKEE (reference sequence). The V gene lost 3 bases and the J gene lost 2 bases, with 9 bases spanning the gap. The CDR3 sequence is 13 residues long. The isolated RNA, all of it, was reverse transcribed, so expressed TCRB transcripts were what got sequenced. Data came from immunoSEQ multiplex PCR; TCRdb stores just in-frame clones and leaves some out. Counted here are under 250,000 clones, 13% to 15% occurring once; the ten biggest clones make up 0.025% to 0.03%. Naive, central memory, regulatory and stem cell-like memory cells within the CD4+ compartment were sorted using CD45RO/CCR7/CD25/CD127/CD95/CD27.

The sample comprised naive CD4+ T cells from blood. The clonotype was recovered from a woman between 35 and 50 years old in good health. The V call is TRBV5-5, the J call TRBJ2-7; D may be TRBD1 (5 bases). The DNA of the CDR3 is TGTGCCAGCAGCTCGACAGCGACCTACGAGCAGTACTTC. Translating it yields CASSSTATYEQYF.